These T cell receptor beta chains were read from a single sample in a study of blood T cell repertoires in COVID-19. Measured with immunoSEQ multiplex PCR; TCRdb has only the in-frame clones, and not every one. The sample has under 400,000 clones; about 90% are singletons. Sequences were obtained from PBMCs or T cells enriched from blood (not recorded which). These receptors were taken from a woman aged 25 to 39 who had been exposed to COVID-19. CDR3s include the opening cysteine and the closing phenylalanine or tryptophan. D genes are given only for firm matches. Some rows have no size entry. The others give once, few or many, or a class for an expanded clone.

D: TRBD2
J: TRBJ2-7
size: .
V: TRBV7-6
CDR3: CASSVSGRASGEQYF
DNA: TGTGCCAGCAGCGTAAGCGGGAGGGCCTCTGGCGAGCAGTACTTC

D: .
J: TRBJ2-5
size: .
V: TRBV7-6
CDR3: CASSLEASAETQYF
DNA: TGTGCCAGCAGCTTAGAGGCTAGCGCAGAGACCCAGTACTTC

D: TRBD1
J: TRBJ1-4
size: .
V: TRBV7-9
CDR3: CASSAGTGLTNEKLFF
DNA: TGTGCCAGCAGCGCCGGGACAGGCTTAACTAATGAAAAACTGTTTTTT

D: TRBD1
J: TRBJ1-2
size: .
V: TRBV11-2
CDR3: CASSSPWGQGVTNYGYTF
DNA: TGTGCCAGCAGCTCCCCTTGGGGACAGGGGGTTACTAACTATGGCTACACCTTC

D: .
J: TRBJ2-1
size: .
V: TRBV19
CDR3: CASSPGSYEQFF
DNA: TGTGCCAGTAGTCCCGGTTCTTATGAGCAGTTCTTC

D: TRBD2
J: TRBJ2-1
size: .
V: TRBV27
CDR3: CASSLRSSGTLSEQFF
DNA: TGTGCCAGCAGTTTACGTAGTAGCGGGACTCTTTCGGAGCAGTTCTTC

D: .
J: TRBJ2-5
size: .
V: TRBV7-9
CDR3: CASSPRETQYF
DNA: TGTGCCAGCAGCCCACGGGAGACCCAGTACTTC

D: TRBD1
J: TRBJ2-3
size: .
V: TRBV5-8
CDR3: CASSPRDRGTDTQYF
DNA: TGTGCCAGCAGCCCCCGGGACAGGGGGACAGATACGCAGTATTTT

D: .
J: TRBJ1-1
size: few
V: TRBV4-2
CDR3: CASSQEMANTEAFF
DNA: TGTGCCAGCAGCCAAGAAATGGCGAACACTGAAGCTTTCTTT

D: TRBD2
J: TRBJ2-2
size: .
V: TRBV5-8
CDR3: CASSRPLSGTNTGELFF
DNA: TGTGCCAGCAGCCGACCTCTTAGCGGGACGAACACCGGGGAGCTGTTTTTT

D: .
J: TRBJ2-7
size: once
V: TRBV19
CDR3: CASSIPGHPVYEQYF
DNA: TGTGCCAGTAGTATACCGGGACACCCAGTTTACGAGCAGTACTTC

D: .
J: TRBJ1-3
size: .
V: TRBV19
CDR3: CASSPTGIPSGNTIYF
DNA: TGTGCCAGTAGCCCCACAGGGATCCCCTCTGGAAACACCATATATTTT

D: TRBD1
J: TRBJ1-4
size: few
V: TRBV18
CDR3: CASSPRDRIMGGNTFF
DNA: TGTGCCAGCTCACCGCGGGACAGGATTATGGGGGGGAACACTTTTTTT

D: .
J: TRBJ2-7
size: .
V: TRBV28
CDR3: CASSLFKGLEQYF
DNA: TGTGCCAGCAGTTTATTTAAGGGACTCGAGCAGTACTTC

D: TRBD1
J: TRBJ2-1
size: few
V: TRBV6-5
CDR3: CASADRGEVNEQFF
DNA: TGTGCCAGCGCGGACAGGGGAGAAGTAAATGAGCAGTTCTTC

D: TRBD1
J: TRBJ2-3
size: .
V: TRBV14
CDR3: CASSSRTGTGGVTQYF
DNA: TGTGCCAGCAGTTCCCGGACCGGGACAGGTGGAGTTACGCAGTATTTT

D: .
J: TRBJ2-7
size: .
V: TRBV5-1
CDR3: CASSPNSRLQSYEQYF
DNA: TGCGCCAGCAGCCCTAACTCTCGACTCCAGTCCTACGAGCAGTACTTC

D: .
J: TRBJ2-3
size: few
V: TRBV19
CDR3: CASSPAGIPDTQYF
DNA: TGTGCCAGTAGTCCGGCGGGAATTCCGGATACGCAGTATTTT

D: .
J: TRBJ2-7
size: .
V: TRBV3-1/TRBV3-2
CDR3: CASSVTTSYEQYF
DNA: TGTGCCAGCAGCGTGACTACTTCCTACGAGCAGTACTTC

D: .
J: TRBJ2-3
size: .
V: TRBV5-5
CDR3: CASSRGFSTDTQYF
DNA: TGTGCCAGCAGCCGCGGGTTTAGCACAGATACGCAGTATTTT

D: TRBD1
J: TRBJ2-7
size: .
V: TRBV28
CDR3: CASSYPGTATYEQYF
DNA: TGTGCCAGCAGCTATCCCGGGACAGCAACCTACGAGCAGTACTTC

D: .
J: TRBJ1-4
size: .
V: TRBV5-1
CDR3: CASSLSTENEKLFF
DNA: TGCGCCAGCAGCTTGAGTACAGAGAATGAAAAACTGTTTTTT

D: TRBD2
J: TRBJ2-1
size: .
V: TRBV7-3
CDR3: CASSTLPPSGLAVNEQFF
DNA: TGTGCCAGCAGTACTCTTCCCCCTTCGGGACTAGCGGTTAATGAGCAGTTCTTC

D: TRBD2
J: TRBJ2-1
size: .
V: TRBV5-1
CDR3: CASSLAGIGYEQFF
DNA: TGCGCCAGCAGCTTAGCGGGGATCGGGTATGAGCAGTTCTTC

D: TRBD2
J: TRBJ2-3
size: .
V: TRBV3-1/TRBV3-2
CDR3: CASSQDLVSGRYTQYF
DNA: TGTGCCAGCAGCCAAGATTTGGTTAGCGGGAGATATACGCAGTATTTT

D: TRBD1
J: TRBJ1-4
size: .
V: TRBV9
CDR3: CASNVGDRTNEKLFF
DNA: TGTGCCAGCAACGTAGGGGACAGGACTAATGAAAAACTGTTTTTT

D: .
J: TRBJ2-3
size: .
V: TRBV9
CDR3: CASSLREWADTQYF
DNA: TGTGCCAGCAGCCTTCGGGAGTGGGCAGATACGCAGTATTTT